This TCR beta chain emerged from a study of lung T cells in sarcoidosis with Löfgren's syndrome. This clonotype was picked up many times. The ends lost 6 bases at V and 7 bases at J; junction bases unmatched: 5. This CDR3 has 14 amino acids. CDR1 is LGHDT, CDR2 YNNKEL, per germline (reference sequence). TCRdb redid the calling of the reads with MiXCR, one entry per CDR3 protein. In the table there are 20,000 or so distinct CDR3 sequences, about 20% of which are singletons. This clonotype was obtained from a human donor with sarcoidosis (Löfgren's syndrome or another form), or a control subject (not recorded which). Sequenced: CD4+ T cells from PBMCs. The V call is TRBV3-1, the J call TRBJ1-6; 8 bases fit TRBD1. The CDR3 protein is CASSQGASNSPLHF. Here the CDR3 DNA reads TGTGCCAGCAGTCAGGGGGCGTCGAATTCACCCCTCCACTTT.